This TCR beta chain was retrieved from a study of read filtering for tumor transcriptome and immune sequencing (dated by TCRdb to 2020 to 2021). Regarding the research as a whole: Of the patients in the cohort, more than 16 were male and roughly 15 were female, and their mean age was around 66 years, with a range of roughly 45 to 90. After DNase treatment, whole-transcriptome libraries were prepared using the TruSeq RNA Access Library Prep Kit. A main aim was a read-filtering strategy for immune repertoire data, specifically whether clonotypes supported by a single read should be removed. TCR-region mapped reads per sample ranged from about 4.05 to 10.27 million with IR-seq versus only roughly 75 to 1273 with RNA-seq. Using the same bone marrow samples, the study compared TCR repertoires obtained by targeted immune repertoire sequencing with those obtained by bulk whole-transcriptome sequencing. By revised international staging, 8 or 9 patients were R-ISS I, about 15 were R-ISS II and roughly 7 were R-ISS III.

The CDR3 comprises 18 residues, both ends counted. Only the CDR3 portion is preserved as DNA: 54 bases, with reading frame beginning at the first base. CDR1 and CDR2 are drawn from the germline V gene (reference sequence): LNHDA, SQIVND. Trimmed from V: 4 bases; trimmed from J: 9 bases; junction bases lacking a gene match: 17. Every patient had bone marrow sampled at the time of active disease. Bone marrow mononuclear cells were isolated by Ficoll-Hypaque density gradient centrifugation. Myeloma plasma cells were removed and CD138-negative cells were obtained by negative selection following labeling with CD138 magnetic microbeads on a MACS separator. Flow cytometry with CD138 antibodies on an Attune NxT was used to check how pure the isolated cells were. TRIzol reagent was used to extract total RNA, and a NanoDrop spectrophotometer was used to quantify the extracted RNA. For each patient, paired RNA-seq and IR-seq were run on the CD138-negative bone marrow sample from that patient.

The Immunoverse kit was used to build TCR libraries from around 400 ng RNA, with molecular barcoded adaptors covering alpha/delta and beta/gamma chains. TCR library preparation used the same RNA that went into transcriptome sequencing. An Illumina HiSeq 4000 with 2 x 150 cycles was used to sequence the TCR libraries. Concerning the study's data processing: With MiXCR, TCR reads were aligned to human V, D, J and C references and assembled into CDR3 clonotypes, with quality filtering and error correction included. The tcR package in R was used for analysis of clonotype counts and gene usage diversity. Raw mapping reads were checked after the RNA-seq reads had been mapped by STAR aligner version 2.5.3a onto the human GRCh37 genome. To test the effect of sequencing depth on detected clonotypes, IR-seq fastq files were randomly downsampled using Seqtk 1.3. Clones were called with MiXCR by TCRdb after fastp trimmed the public reads at Q25, and only in-frame beta chains were retained. Identical CDR3 protein sequences are pooled into one entry, listed with their most common genes and DNA. TCRdb, not the authors, supplied the V and J calls. The sample table holds under 60,000 distinct CDR3 sequences, of which approximately 18% were seen once. The leading ten clones occupy 15% of the sample.

Here is what the overall study found, with its caveats: IR-seq captured clonotypes at much higher depth and more reliably than RNA-seq, and smaller IR-seq throughput sufficed to identify most shared clonotypes. The sorted CD138-negative fraction was not purified T cells but a mixed bone marrow immune population. When single-read clonotypes were removed, the proportions of shared clonotypes in IR-seq and RNA-seq correlated more strongly. In IR-seq, single-read clonotypes were approximately 80% of clonotypes but approximately 3.2% of total reads; in RNA-seq they were 70% to 75% of clonotypes and less than 45% of reads.

Comment on this clonotype: It has no known antigen specificity. The missing conserved phenylalanine or tryptophan at the end of this CDR3 makes a read error likely.

The material sequenced was a population of CD138-negative cells sorted from bone marrow. Read against the paper, the sample's cell subset or site label means: bone marrow mononuclear cells depleted of CD138+ plasma/myeloma cells by negative magnetic selection. The sequence was obtained from a donor aged 40 or over with multiple myeloma. This chain joins TRBV19 to TRBJ2-1; 11 bases in the junction line up with TRBD2. The CDR3 loop reads CASSKEGVAGGSQSEQFL. The base sequence is TGTGCCAGTAGTAAGGAGGGGGTAGCGGGAGGGAGTCAGAGTGAGCAGTTCCTC.